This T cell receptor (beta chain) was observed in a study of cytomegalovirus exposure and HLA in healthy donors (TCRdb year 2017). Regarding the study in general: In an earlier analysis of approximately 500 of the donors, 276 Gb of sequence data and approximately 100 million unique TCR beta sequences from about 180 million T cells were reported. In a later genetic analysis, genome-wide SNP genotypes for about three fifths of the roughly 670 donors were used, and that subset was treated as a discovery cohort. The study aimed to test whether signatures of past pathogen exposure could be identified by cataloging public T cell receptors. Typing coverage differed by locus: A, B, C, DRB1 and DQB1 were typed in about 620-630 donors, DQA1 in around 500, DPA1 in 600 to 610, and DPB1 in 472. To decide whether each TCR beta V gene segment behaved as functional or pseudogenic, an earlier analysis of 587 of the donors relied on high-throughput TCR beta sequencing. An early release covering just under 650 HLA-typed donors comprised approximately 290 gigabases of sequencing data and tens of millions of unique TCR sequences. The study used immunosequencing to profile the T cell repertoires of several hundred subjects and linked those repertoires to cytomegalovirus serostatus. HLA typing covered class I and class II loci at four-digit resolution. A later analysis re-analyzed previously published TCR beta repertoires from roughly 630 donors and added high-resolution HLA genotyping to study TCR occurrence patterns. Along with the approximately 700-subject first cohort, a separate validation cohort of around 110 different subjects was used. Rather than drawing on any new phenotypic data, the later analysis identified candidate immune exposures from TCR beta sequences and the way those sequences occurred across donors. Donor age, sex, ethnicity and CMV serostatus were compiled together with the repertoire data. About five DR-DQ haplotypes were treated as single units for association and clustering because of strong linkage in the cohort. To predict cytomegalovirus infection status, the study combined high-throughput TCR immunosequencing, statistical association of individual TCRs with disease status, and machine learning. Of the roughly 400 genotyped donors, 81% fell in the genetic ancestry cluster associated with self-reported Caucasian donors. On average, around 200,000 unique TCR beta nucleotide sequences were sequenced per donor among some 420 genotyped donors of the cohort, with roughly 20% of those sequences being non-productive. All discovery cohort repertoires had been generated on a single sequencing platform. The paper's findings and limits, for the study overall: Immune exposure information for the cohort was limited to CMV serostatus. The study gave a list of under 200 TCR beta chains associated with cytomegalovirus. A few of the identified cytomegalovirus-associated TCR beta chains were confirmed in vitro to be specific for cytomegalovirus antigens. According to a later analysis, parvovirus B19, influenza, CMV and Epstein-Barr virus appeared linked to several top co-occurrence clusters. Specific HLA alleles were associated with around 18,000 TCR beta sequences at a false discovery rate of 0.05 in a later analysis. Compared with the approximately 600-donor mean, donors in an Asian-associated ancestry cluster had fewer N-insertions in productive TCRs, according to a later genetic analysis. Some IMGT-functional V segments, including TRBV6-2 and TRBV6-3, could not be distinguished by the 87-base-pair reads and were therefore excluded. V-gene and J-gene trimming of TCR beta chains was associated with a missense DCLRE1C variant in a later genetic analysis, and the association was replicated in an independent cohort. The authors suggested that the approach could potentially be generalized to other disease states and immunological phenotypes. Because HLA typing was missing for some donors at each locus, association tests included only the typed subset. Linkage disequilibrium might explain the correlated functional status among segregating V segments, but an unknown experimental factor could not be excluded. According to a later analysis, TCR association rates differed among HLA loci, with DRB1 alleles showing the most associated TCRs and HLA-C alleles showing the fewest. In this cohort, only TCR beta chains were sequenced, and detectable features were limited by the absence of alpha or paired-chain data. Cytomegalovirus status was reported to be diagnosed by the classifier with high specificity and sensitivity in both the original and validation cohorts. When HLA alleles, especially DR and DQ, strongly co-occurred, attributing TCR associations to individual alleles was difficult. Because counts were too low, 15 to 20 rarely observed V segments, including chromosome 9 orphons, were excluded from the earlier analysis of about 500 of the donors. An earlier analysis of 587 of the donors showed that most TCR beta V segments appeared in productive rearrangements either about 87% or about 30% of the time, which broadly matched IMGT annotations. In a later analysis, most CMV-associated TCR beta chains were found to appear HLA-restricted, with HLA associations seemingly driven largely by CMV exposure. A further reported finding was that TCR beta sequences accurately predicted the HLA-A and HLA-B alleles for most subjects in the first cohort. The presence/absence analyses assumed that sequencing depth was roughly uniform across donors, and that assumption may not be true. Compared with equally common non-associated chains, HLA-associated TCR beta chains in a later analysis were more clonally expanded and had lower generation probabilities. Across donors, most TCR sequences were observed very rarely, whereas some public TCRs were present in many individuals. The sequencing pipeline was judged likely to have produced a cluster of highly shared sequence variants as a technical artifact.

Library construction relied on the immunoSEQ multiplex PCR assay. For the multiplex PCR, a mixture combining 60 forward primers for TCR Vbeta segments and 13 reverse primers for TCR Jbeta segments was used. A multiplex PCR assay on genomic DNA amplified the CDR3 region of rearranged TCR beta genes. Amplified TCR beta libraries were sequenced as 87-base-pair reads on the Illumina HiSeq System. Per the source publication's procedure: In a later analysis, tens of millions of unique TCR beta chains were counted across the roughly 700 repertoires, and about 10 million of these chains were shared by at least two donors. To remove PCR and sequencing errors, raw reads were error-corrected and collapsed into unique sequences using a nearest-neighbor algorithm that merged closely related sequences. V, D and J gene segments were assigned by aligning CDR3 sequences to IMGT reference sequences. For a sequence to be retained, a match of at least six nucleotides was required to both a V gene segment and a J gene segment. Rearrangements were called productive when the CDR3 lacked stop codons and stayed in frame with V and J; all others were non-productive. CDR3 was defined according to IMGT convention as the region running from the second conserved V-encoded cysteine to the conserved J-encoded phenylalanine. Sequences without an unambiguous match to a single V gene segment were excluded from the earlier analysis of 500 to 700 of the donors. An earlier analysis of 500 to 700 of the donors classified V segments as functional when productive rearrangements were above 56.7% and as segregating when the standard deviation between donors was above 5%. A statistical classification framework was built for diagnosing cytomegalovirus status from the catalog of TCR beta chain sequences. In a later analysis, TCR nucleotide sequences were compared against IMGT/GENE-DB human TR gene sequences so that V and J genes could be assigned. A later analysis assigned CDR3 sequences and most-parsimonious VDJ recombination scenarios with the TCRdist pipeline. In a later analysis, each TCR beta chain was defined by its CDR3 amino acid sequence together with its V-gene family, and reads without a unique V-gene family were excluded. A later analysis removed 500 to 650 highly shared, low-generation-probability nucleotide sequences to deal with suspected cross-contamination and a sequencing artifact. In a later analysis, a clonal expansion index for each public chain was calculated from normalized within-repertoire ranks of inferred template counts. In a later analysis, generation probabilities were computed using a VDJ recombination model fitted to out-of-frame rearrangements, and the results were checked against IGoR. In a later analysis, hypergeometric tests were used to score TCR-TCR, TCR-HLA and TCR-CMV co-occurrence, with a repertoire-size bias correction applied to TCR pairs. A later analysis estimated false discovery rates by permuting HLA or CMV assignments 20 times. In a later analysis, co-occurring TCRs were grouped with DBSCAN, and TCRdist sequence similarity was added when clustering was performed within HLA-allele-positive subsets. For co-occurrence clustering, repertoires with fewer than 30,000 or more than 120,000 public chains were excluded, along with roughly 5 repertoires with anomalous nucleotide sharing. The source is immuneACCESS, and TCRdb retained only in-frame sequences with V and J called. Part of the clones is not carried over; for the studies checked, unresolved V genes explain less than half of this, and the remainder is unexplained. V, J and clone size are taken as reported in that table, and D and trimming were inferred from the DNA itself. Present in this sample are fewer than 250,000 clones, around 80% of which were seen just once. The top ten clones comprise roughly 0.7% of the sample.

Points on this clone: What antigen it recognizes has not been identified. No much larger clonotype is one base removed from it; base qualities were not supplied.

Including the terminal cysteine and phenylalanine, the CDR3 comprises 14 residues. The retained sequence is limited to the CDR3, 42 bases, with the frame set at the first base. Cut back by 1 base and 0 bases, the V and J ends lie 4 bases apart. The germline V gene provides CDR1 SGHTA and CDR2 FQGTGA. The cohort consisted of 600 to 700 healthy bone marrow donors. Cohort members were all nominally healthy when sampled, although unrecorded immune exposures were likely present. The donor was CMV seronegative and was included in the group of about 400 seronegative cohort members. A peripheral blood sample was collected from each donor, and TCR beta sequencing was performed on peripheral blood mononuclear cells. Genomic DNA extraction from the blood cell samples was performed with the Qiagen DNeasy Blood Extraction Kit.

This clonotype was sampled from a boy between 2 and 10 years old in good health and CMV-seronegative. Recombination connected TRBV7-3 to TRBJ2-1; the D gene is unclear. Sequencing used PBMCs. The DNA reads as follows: TGTGCCAGCAGCTTAAAGAGCTCCTACAATGAGCAGTTCTTC. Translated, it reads CASSLKSSYNEQFF.